The next 29 T cell receptor beta chains were all read from a single sample in a study of cytomegalovirus exposure and HLA in healthy donors. Repertoires were generated with immunoSEQ multiplex PCR, while TCRdb's copy carries only in-frame clones and drops some. The sample contains more than 95,000 clones, roughly 95% of which appear only once. The sample consisted of PBMCs. The receptors come from a man aged 18 to 29 in good health and CMV-seronegative.

The chain links TRBV18 to TRBJ1-2; 9 nucleotides line up with TRBD1. J gave up 8 bases and V 4 bases, and 11 bases lay outside the gene matches. The CDR3 spans 15 residues. The V gene's germline CDR1 is KGHSH and CDR2 LQKENI. DNA of the CDR3: TGTGCCAGCTCACTCGGGACAGGGCGAGAAAAAGGCTACACCTTC. This translates into CASSLGTGREKGYTF.

The chain links TRBV4-2 to TRBJ2-1; 10 bases align to TRBD2. CDR1 is LGHNA, CDR2 YNFKEQ, per germline. J gave up 5 bases and V 4 bases, and 14 bases lay outside the gene matches. This CDR3 is 18 amino acids long. DNA of the CDR3: TGTGCCAGCAGCCCCGAGGGACTAGCGATAGACTACGACAATGAGCAGTTCTTC. This gives the protein CASSPEGLAIDYDNEQFF.

The chain combines TRBV7-2 with TRBJ2-7; 8 bases are shared with TRBD2. CDR3 length: 15 residues. V gave up 1 base and J gave up 3 bases; unmatched junction bases: 5. Germline-derived CDR1 and CDR2 are SGHTA and FQGNSA. Here the CDR3 reads CASSLEASGYYEQYF. As DNA, the CDR3 is TGTGCCAGCAGCTTAGAGGCTAGCGGGTACTACGAGCAGTACTTC.

This chain links TRBV4-1 with TRBJ1-2; D unclear. Germline values: CDR1 MGHRA, CDR2 YSYEKL. CDR3 length: 15 residues. V was trimmed by 0 bases and J by 4 bases, leaving 12 bases between them. Here the CDR3 DNA reads TGCGCCAGCAGCCAAGATTGGGCTGTTCTCTATGGCTACACCTTC. Translated, it gives CASSQDWAVLYGYTF.

The count of this clone is one. This chain links TRBV19 with TRBJ1-5, with TRBD1 as a possible D gene (5 bases). The V end lost 9 bases, the J end lost 3 bases, and 12 bases lay between the germline ends. The germline gives CDR1 LNHDA, CDR2 SQIVND (reference sequence). This CDR3 region has 13 residues. CDR3 sequence: CASLDRPNQPQHF. CDR3 DNA: TGTGCCAGCCTTGACAGACCCAATCAGCCCCAGCATTTT.

Written as DNA, the CDR3 is TGTGCCAGCAGTGAAGGGACTAGCATCTACGAGCAGTACTTC. Amino acid sequence: CASSEGTSIYEQYF. The V gene is TRBV6-1, the J gene TRBJ2-7; 8 bases match TRBD2. The CDR3 has 14 residues. Germline CDR1 and CDR2: MNHNS and SASEGT. The V segment lost 1 base and the J segment 3 bases; nucleotides outside the gene matches: 2.

The rearrangement joins TRBV7-9 to TRBJ2-7, with a possible D match to TRBD2 (5 bases). V dropped 5 bases and J dropped 6 bases, with 14 bases sitting between them. The CDR3 spans 13 residues. Germline V lookup: CDR1 SEHNR, CDR2 FQNEAQ (reference sequence). This CDR3 reads CASSPGEGSEQYF. The CDR3 DNA reads TGTGCCAGCAGCCCCGGAGAGGGTTCCGAGCAGTACTTC.

The chain is built from TRBV4-3 and TRBJ2-1; the match to TRBD2 covers 11 bases. The length of the CDR3 is 17 residues. Germline-derived CDR1 and CDR2 are LGHNA and YSLEER. The V and J ends lost 0 bases and 5 bases, in that order; junction bases with no gene match: 6. The CDR3, as DNA: TGCGCCAGCAGCCAAGATTGGGGTAGCGGGGGGGACAATGAGCAGTTCTTC. This gives the protein CASSQDWGSGGDNEQFF.

The chain carries TRBV11-2 and TRBJ2-5, with D perhaps TRBD2 (6 bases). The germline V gene has CDR1 SGHAT and CDR2 FQNNGV. The CDR3 contains 15 residues. Trimming shortened V by 5 bases and J by 5 bases, and 18 bases separated the two germline ends. The DNA for the CDR3 is TGTGCCAGCAGCCGGACTACCCCCGGGTGGGAGACCCAGTACTTC. Its translation: CASSRTTPGWETQYF.

V is TRBV19 and J is TRBJ1-1; D is unclear. Germline V gene data show CDR1 as LNHDA and CDR2 as SQIVND (reference sequence). The CDR3 consists of 13 residues. V was pared by 4 bases and J by 3 bases, with 9 bases between. CDR3 residues: CASSTTVDTEAFF. CDR3 in DNA: TGTGCCAGTAGTACCACAGTAGACACTGAAGCTTTCTTT.

The chain is built from TRBV19 and TRBJ1-4; D gene uncertain. Between the trimmed V and J ends, which lost 7 bases and 8 bases, there was a span of 20 bases. Germline V lookup: CDR1 LNHDA, CDR2 SQIVND (reference sequence). The CDR3 has 15 residues. In nucleotides, the CDR3 is TGTGCCAGTACCGCGCTGGGGAGCAGGAACGAAAAACTGTTTTTT. It is translated as CASTALGSRNEKLFF.

The chain is built from TRBV11-3 and TRBJ2-1; D remains ambiguous. The CDR3 is made up of 11 amino acids. Trimming took off 7 bases at V and 10 bases at J, with 11 bases between the two ends. In germline, CDR1 is SGHNT, CDR2 YENEEA. CDR3 loop: CASTGEYEQFF. DNA of the CDR3: TGTGCCAGCACCGGAGAATACGAGCAGTTCTTC.

The chain has TRBV25-1 and TRBJ2-5; no reliable D call. Trimming cost V 4 bases and J 0 bases, with 6 bases left between them. The CDR3 is 13 residues long. Germline CDR1 is MGHDK and CDR2 is SYGVNS. This chain's CDR3 is CASSVPYQETQYF. Written as DNA, the CDR3 is TGTGCCAGCAGTGTCCCGTACCAAGAGACCCAGTACTTC.

The V and J genes are TRBV5-3 and TRBJ2-4; D not certain. TRBV5-3 is flagged as an ORF with uncertain function. Trimming cost V 0 bases and J 5 bases, with 12 bases left between them. The CDR3 sequence is 15 residues long. In nucleotides, the CDR3 is TGTGCCAGAAGCTTGGCCGGTGGTAGCCAAAACATTCAGTACTTC. Its protein is CARSLAGGSQNIQYF.

The chain combines TRBV5-1 with TRBJ2-1; D is undetermined. CDR1 SGHRS and CDR2 YFSETQ come from the germline V gene. The length of the CDR3 is 12 residues. The V end was cut by 0 bases, the J end by 8 bases, with 6 bases between. The CDR3 DNA is TGCGCCAGCAGCTTGGGAGGCCATGAGCAGTTCTTC. It yields the protein CASSLGGHEQFF.

V gene TRBV11-2 combines with J gene TRBJ1-5; no clear D. Germline-derived CDR1 and CDR2 are SGHAT and FQNNGV. The CDR3 has 13 amino acids. V was clipped by 3 bases and J by 5 bases, with 8 bases between them. CDR3 loop: CASSLFSDQPQHF. The CDR3 bases are TGTGCCAGCAGCTTGTTCAGTGATCAGCCCCAGCATTTT.

The rearrangement uses TRBV7-6 and TRBJ2-1; D perhaps matches TRBD1 (5 bases). The germline V gene encodes CDR1 SGHVS and CDR2 FNYEAQ. This CDR3 is built from 12 residues. V was pared by 3 bases and J by 9 bases, with 9 bases between. The CDR3 protein is CASSLTESEQFF. CDR3 DNA: TGTGCCAGCAGCTTGACAGAGTCTGAGCAGTTCTTC.

This rearrangement joins TRBV7-9 to TRBJ2-7, with 8 bases matching TRBD2. This CDR3 comprises 15 residues. The germline V gene has CDR1 SEHNR and CDR2 FQNEAQ (reference sequence). With V trimmed by 1 base and J by 1 base, 3 bases remained unmatched. The CDR3 protein is CASSLGLAGSYEQYF. The CDR3, as DNA: TGTGCCAGCAGCTTAGGTCTAGCGGGTTCCTACGAGCAGTACTTC.

The chain combines TRBV5-6 with TRBJ1-1; D gene unclear. Looked up from germline, CDR1 is SGHDT and CDR2 is YYEEEE. V lost 7 bases to trimming and J lost 0 bases, with 13 bases between them. CDR3 length: 14 amino acids. CDR3 in amino acids: CASRYYGVNTEAFF. In DNA, the CDR3 is TGTGCCAGCCGCTACTACGGGGTGAACACTGAAGCTTTCTTT.

The genes are TRBV6-1 and TRBJ2-7, with 8 bases identical to TRBD1. The CDR3 has 15 amino acids. Germline V gives CDR1 MNHNS, CDR2 SASEGT. V gave up 8 bases and J gave up 2 bases; unmatched junction bases: 11. For the CDR3, the DNA is TGTGCCAGCGGGGGCCGGGACAGGACCACCTACGAGCAGTACTTC. This encodes CASGGRDRTTYEQYF.

The rearrangement links TRBV11-2 to TRBJ1-5; D is perhaps TRBD1 (5 bases). Germline V lookup: CDR1 SGHAT, CDR2 FQNNGV. CDR3 length equals 14 residues. Trimming cost V 6 bases and J 1 base, with 10 bases left between them. CDR3 nucleotide sequence: TGTGCCAGCAGTGTGGGGGGGAGCAATCAGCCCCAGCATTTT. Translating gives CASSVGGSNQPQHF.

The chain joins TRBV15 to TRBJ1-5; 7 bases map to TRBD1. CDR1 and CDR2 from the germline V gene are LNHNV and YYDKDF (reference sequence). V gave up 0 bases and J gave up 7 bases; unmatched junction bases: 3. This CDR3 contains 14 residues. CDR3 DNA: TGTGCCACCAGCAGAGACCCGGACAGGCAGCCCCAGCATTTT. Amino acid sequence: CATSRDPDRQPQHF.

The chain couples TRBV28 to TRBJ1-2; weak D call: TRBD1 (5 bases). V lost 5 bases, J lost 4 bases, and 17 bases lay in between. Germline V CDR1 and CDR2: MDHEN, SYDVKM. The CDR3 loop spans 15 amino acids. CDR3 amino acids: CASSPGLYLFYGYTF. Here the CDR3 DNA reads TGTGCCAGCAGTCCGGGACTGTATCTATTCTATGGCTACACCTTC.

In its sample, this clone was seen once. This chain links TRBV10-3 with TRBJ1-1; D may be TRBD1 (6 bases). Germline V CDR1 and CDR2: ENHRY, SYGVKD. The CDR3 length is 15 residues. With 2 bases removed from V and 0 bases from J, the gap between germline ends came to 10 bases. CDR3 sequence: CAISEPGAMNTEAFF. In nucleotides, the CDR3 is TGTGCCATCAGTGAGCCAGGGGCCATGAACACTGAAGCTTTCTTT.

This clone was counted once. The rearrangement joins TRBV18 to TRBJ2-2, with a weak D call TRBD1 (6 bases). The CDR3 runs 18 residues. Germline V lookup: CDR1 KGHSH, CDR2 LQKENI. Trimming removed 2 bases from V and 0 bases from J, with 16 bases in between. Here the CDR3 reads CASSPTGSQQANTGELFF. The CDR3 nucleotides are TGTGCCAGCTCACCAACAGGGAGTCAACAGGCGAACACCGGGGAGCTGTTTTTT.

The rearrangement uses TRBV11-2 and TRBJ2-1, with 12 bases identical to TRBD2. The CDR3 runs to 14 residues. Germline trimming cut 3 bases from V and 6 bases from J; bases unmatched to any gene: 0. The V gene's germline CDR1 is SGHAT and CDR2 FQNNGV. This chain's CDR3 is CASSLTSGSNEQFF. The CDR3 DNA follows: TGTGCCAGCAGCTTGACTAGCGGGAGCAATGAGCAGTTCTTC.

The chain links TRBV27 to TRBJ2-6; unclear D gene. Trimming removed 2 bases from V and 3 bases from J, with 5 bases in between. Germline V gene data show CDR1 as MNHEY and CDR2 as SMNVEV (reference sequence). This CDR3 is 14 amino acids long. The CDR3 reads CASSLRGGANVLTF. The CDR3 DNA reads as TGTGCCAGCAGTTTAAGAGGTGGGGCCAACGTCCTGACTTTC.

The genes are TRBV5-4 and TRBJ2-3, with a tentative D call TRBD1 (6 bases). This CDR3 region has 16 residues. CDR1 and CDR2 (germline): SGHNT, YYREEE (reference sequence). V was shortened by 5 bases and J by 1 base, with 17 bases between the two germline ends. The DNA for the CDR3 is TGTGCCAGCAGACCTAACAGGGTGACGGGCACAGATACGCAGTATTTT. Amino acid sequence: CASRPNRVTGTDTQYF. Looking up the rest from reference TRBV5-4 and TRBJ2-3 gives the full variable domain: ETGVTQSPTHLIKTRGQQVTLRCSSQSGHNTVSWYQQALGQGPQFIFQYYREEENGRGNFPPRFSGLQFPNYSSELNVNALELDDSALYLCASRPNRVTGTDTQYFGPGTRLTVL.

V usage is TRBV5-1 and J usage is TRBJ1-2; D is unclear. The CDR3 is 13 residues long. Germline V lookup: CDR1 SGHRS, CDR2 YFSETQ. Trimming left V 4 bases short and J 5 bases short, with 12 bases between. The CDR3 DNA is TGCGCCAGCAGCCCCCCAGCGGGGTATGGCTACACCTTC. This gives the protein CASSPPAGYGYTF.